The clone carrying this T cell receptor beta chain was found a few times. A far larger clone is off by one base, so a read error is likely. Arm-PCR of CDR3 regions and iRepertoire HTBI primers were used to build TCR beta libraries. TCRdb re-called the multiplex PCR reads through MiXCR, storing one row per CDR3 protein. The profile shows about 220,000 distinct CDR3 sequences, roughly a fifth of them singletons. The sample belongs to a study of regulatory T cells in long-lasting Graves disease. Study information: Graves' patients with a new diagnosis had received antithyroid drugs under 3 months.

Time point described: newly diagnosed GD, antithyroid drugs for less than 3 months. With RNA extracted from PBMCs as input, the TCR library was made. The CDR3 spans 16 residues. Germline V CDR1 and CDR2: SGHNT, YENEEA. These records were also assigned to another study, of T cells in Graves' hyperthyroidism and ophthalmopathy. As that report states: Based on clinical symptoms, serum thyroxine and TRAb, thyroid ultrasound and orbital computed tomography, diagnoses were reached.

This specimen consisted of peripheral blood mononuclear cells (PBMCs), obtained at new diagnosis, from a patient treated with antithyroid drugs. The clonotype was recovered from a woman in her 30s with Graves disease. The chain carries TRBV11-3 and TRBJ2-3, with 10 nucleotides matching TRBD2. The chain's CDR3 is CASSVGTSENTGTQYF. The CDR3 bases are TGTGCCAGCAGTGTCGGGACTAGCGAGAACACAGGTACGCAGTATTTT.